The 23 T cell receptor beta chains below all came from one sample that was sequenced in a study of OX40 agonist ivuxolimab in advanced cancers. Clones were sequenced by immunoSEQ multiplex PCR, and TCRdb holds only the in-frame ones, with some missing. The sample lists over 45,000 clones, about four fifths occurring once. This specimen consisted of CD4+ or CD8+ T cells sorted from blood, obtained in a trial of the OX40 agonist ivuxolimab. These receptors all come from an adult with an advanced solid tumor such as melanoma, head and neck, liver or kidney cancer.

This clone was detected a few times. This chain links TRBV28 with TRBJ2-7; D ambiguous. The CDR3 sequence is 11 residues long. Germline CDR1 MDHEN, CDR2 SYDVKM. Trimming shortened V by 8 bases and J by 3 bases, and 8 bases separated the two germline ends. CDR3 nucleotides: TGTGCCAGCCTGAGGAACTACGAGCAGTACTTC. This translates into CASLRNYEQYF.

In its sample, this clone was seen once. This chain links TRBV6-5 with TRBJ1-5; weak D call: TRBD1 (5 bases). CDR1 is MNHEY, CDR2 SVGAGI, per germline. This CDR3 spans 11 amino acids. CDR3 protein: CASGRNQPQHF. For the CDR3, the DNA is TGTGCTTCAGGGCGCAATCAGCCCCAGCATTTT.

The chain carries TRBV11-3 and TRBJ2-1; D remains unclear. Germline V gives CDR1 SGHNT, CDR2 YENEEA. The ends were cut back, 4 bases at V and 5 bases at J, with 9 bases in the middle. This CDR3 region has 13 residues. The CDR3 nucleotides are TGTGCCAGCAGCTCCTACAGCGACAATGAGCAGTTCTTC. It codes for CASSSYSDNEQFF.

The chain carries TRBV4-1 and TRBJ1-4; D is unclear. This CDR3 is 13 amino acids long. The germline V and J ends were trimmed by 4 bases and 8 bases, with 11 bases remaining between them. CDR1 and CDR2 from the germline V gene are MGHRA and YSYEKL. The CDR3 DNA is TGCGCCAGCAGCCGGTGGCAGAAAGAAAAACTGTTTTTT. It specifies CASSRWQKEKLFF.

The rearrangement links TRBV10-2 to TRBJ2-3; tentative D call: TRBD2 (5 bases). Germline lookup yields CDR1 WSHSY and CDR2 SAAADI. This CDR3 is built from 13 residues. Trimming pared 6 bases from V and 4 bases from J, leaving 11 bases between. The CDR3 coding sequence is TGCGCCAGCAGCCTGCGGGCCGCAGATACGCAGTATTTT. Translated, it gives CASSLRAADTQYF.

The rearrangement joins TRBV28 to TRBJ2-3; D is undetermined. Germline lookup yields CDR1 MDHEN and CDR2 SYDVKM. V dropped 3 bases and J dropped 5 bases, with 12 bases sitting between them. This CDR3 spans 14 amino acids. The CDR3 protein is CASSFPISGDTQYF. As DNA, the CDR3 is TGTGCCAGCAGTTTCCCAATCAGTGGAGATACGCAGTATTTT.

The chain joins TRBV19 to TRBJ2-5, with D uncertain. The germline gives CDR1 LNHDA, CDR2 SQIVND (reference sequence). V lost 6 bases to trimming and J lost 5 bases, with 13 bases between them. The CDR3 has 13 residues. This CDR3 reads CASSSGPWETQYF. The CDR3, as DNA: TGTGCCAGTAGCTCAGGTCCCTGGGAGACCCAGTACTTC.

V usage is TRBV7-8 and J usage is TRBJ1-5; D not resolved. Germline loops: CDR1 SGHVS, CDR2 FQNEAQ. Trimming stripped 3 bases from V and 2 bases from J, with 14 bases between. The CDR3 consists of 16 residues. CDR3 in DNA: TGTGCCAGCAGCTTGGAACAGAGTGGACGCAATCAGCCCCAGCATTTT. It is translated as CASSLEQSGRNQPQHF.

The chain recombines TRBV6-6 with TRBJ1-5, with 8 bases aligning to TRBD1. This CDR3 has 15 amino acids. Germline V lookup: CDR1 MNHNY, CDR2 SVGAGI (reference sequence). V lost 6 bases and J lost 6; bases outside the gene matches: 10. CDR3 DNA sequence: TGTGCCAGCAGAGACACAGGGGGAAGGACTCAGCCCCAGCATTTT. Its protein is CASRDTGGRTQPQHF.

The J gene is TRBJ2-7, the V gene TRBV6-4, with a possible D match to TRBD1 (6 bases). V lost 6 bases, J lost 2 bases, and 14 bases lay in between. This CDR3 contains 14 residues. The germline gives CDR1 MRHNA, CDR2 SNTAGT. CDR3 amino acids: CASSPQQGAYEQYF. For the CDR3, the DNA is TGTGCCAGCAGCCCCCAACAGGGCGCCTACGAGCAGTACTTC.

The gene calls are TRBV7-2 and TRBJ2-5; no clear D gene. The CDR3 length is 15 residues. Germline lookup yields CDR1 SGHTA and CDR2 FQGNSA. Trimming took 5 bases from V and 2 from J, leaving 15 bases between them. CDR3 sequence (DNA): TGTGCCAGCAGCCCTCGTCCAGGAAGACAAGAGACCCAGTACTTC. Encoded protein: CASSPRPGRQETQYF.

The chain is built from TRBV19 and TRBJ1-2, with 8 positions matching TRBD1. After removal of 6 bases from V and 8 bases from J, the junction contained 8 bases not matched to a gene. Germline V gives CDR1 LNHDA, CDR2 SQIVND (reference sequence). The CDR3 is 13 residues long. The CDR3 is CASSRTGPGGYTF. The CDR3 coding sequence is TGTGCCAGTAGCAGGACAGGGCCTGGGGGCTACACCTTC. Looking up the rest from reference TRBV19 and TRBJ1-2 gives the full variable domain: DGGITQSPKYLFRKEGQNVTLSCEQNLNHDAMYWYRQDPGQGLRLIYYSQIVNDFQKGDIAEGYSVSREKKESFPLTVTSAQKNPTAFYLCASSRTGPGGYTFGSGTRLTVV.

This clone was picked up a small number of times. The chain joins TRBV28 to TRBJ2-7, with no clear D. Trimming removed 5 bases at V and 2 bases at J, with 13 bases between. CDR3 length equals 14 residues. Germline lookup yields CDR1 MDHEN and CDR2 SYDVKM. CDR3 nucleotides: TGTGCCAGCAGTCTACAAGAACCACCCTACGAGCAGTACTTC. Its protein product is CASSLQEPPYEQYF.

This clone was seen a single time. The V and J genes are TRBV19 and TRBJ1-5, with D unclear. Germline V gene lookup returns CDR1 LNHDA and CDR2 SQIVND (reference sequence). Trimming cost V 3 bases and J 6 bases, with 18 bases left between them. The CDR3 covers 16 residues. The CDR3 DNA reads as TGTGCCAGTAGTATTCTGAGGGCGGAATGGATTCAGCCCCAGCATTTT. This encodes CASSILRAEWIQPQHF.

The chain recombines TRBV28 with TRBJ2-5; D might be TRBD1 or TRBD2, each matching 5 bases. The CDR3 length is 15 residues. Germline loops: CDR1 MDHEN, CDR2 SYDVKM. Trimming cost V 6 bases and J 5 bases, with 19 bases left between them. Here the CDR3 reads CASSLRLGAGETQYF. The CDR3 DNA is TGTGCCAGCAGCCTCCGACTGGGAGCAGGGGAGACCCAGTACTTC. Based on the CDR3 plus reference TRBV28 and TRBJ2-5, the full variable domain is DVKVTQSSRYLVKRTGEKVFLECVQDMDHENMFWYRQDPGLGLRLIYFSYDVKMKEKGDIPEGYSVSREKKERFSLILESASTNQTSMYLCASSLRLGAGETQYFGPGTRLLVL.

V gene TRBV27 combines with J gene TRBJ1-1; D gene unclear. V lost 1 base to trimming and J lost 5 bases, with 8 bases between them. The V gene's germline CDR1 is MNHEY and CDR2 SMNVEV (reference sequence). This CDR3 has 13 amino acids. CDR3 bases: TGTGCCAGCAGTTTATGGTACCTGACTGAAGCTTTCTTT. Encoded protein: CASSLWYLTEAFF.

This chain links TRBV6-6 with TRBJ2-7; D is perhaps TRBD2 (5 bases). V shed 0 bases and J shed 1 base, with 7 bases lying between them. Germline loops: CDR1 MNHNY, CDR2 SVGAGI (reference sequence). This CDR3 has 14 residues. The CDR3 sequence: CASSYSRRSYEQYF. For the CDR3, the DNA is TGTGCCAGCAGTTACTCGAGGAGGTCCTACGAGCAGTACTTC.

The chain is built from TRBV10-3 and TRBJ1-5; tentative D call: TRBD1 (5 bases). From germline, CDR1 is ENHRY and CDR2 SYGVKD. Trimming took 11 bases from V and 5 from J, leaving 19 bases between them. The CDR3 is made up of 14 amino acids. The CDR3, as DNA: TGTGCCTCATCAGGCCAGGGAAGCGATCAGCCCCAGCATTTT. Translating gives CASSGQGSDQPQHF.

The V call is TRBV18, the J call TRBJ1-5; tentative D call: TRBD1 (6 bases). The CDR3 is made up of 14 amino acids. The V end was cut by 4 bases, the J end by 6 bases, with 13 bases between. Looked up from germline, CDR1 is KGHSH and CDR2 is LQKENI. The CDR3 nucleotides read TGTGCCAGCTCACTTTCACAGGGAAGTCAGCCCCAGCATTTT. It is translated as CASSLSQGSQPQHF.

This chain joins TRBV5-5 and TRBJ1-3, with D hard to call. This CDR3 spans 13 amino acids. Germline CDR1 and CDR2: SGHKS and YYEKEE (reference sequence). V was cut by 0 bases and J by 9 bases, with 10 bases left in between. In nucleotides, the CDR3 is TGTGCCAGCAGCTTGGACAGCCGCCCCACCATATATTTT. Encoded protein: CASSLDSRPTIYF. The full variable domain, in which reference TRBV5-5 and TRBJ1-3 provide the parts outside the CDR3, is DAGVTQSPTHLIKTRGQQVTLRCSPISGHKSVSWYQQVLGQGPQFIFQYYEKEERGRGNFPDRFSARQFPNYSSELNVNALLLGDSALYLCASSLDSRPTIYFGEGSWLTVV.

V is TRBV7-8 and J is TRBJ1-6, with 8 bases matching TRBD1. Germline assignment: CDR1 SGHVS and CDR2 FQNEAQ. The length of the CDR3 is 15 residues. The J segment lost 7 bases and the V segment lost 4 bases, leaving 6 bases of the junction unmatched. The chain's CDR3 is CASSSGQGDNSPLHF. The CDR3 nucleotides are TGTGCCAGCAGCTCCGGACAGGGAGACAATTCACCCCTCCACTTT.

This clone was counted a single time. CDR3 coding DNA: TGTGCCAGCAATCCTAGCGGGAGGTATGAGCAGTTCTTC. This sequence encodes CASNPSGRYEQFF. The V gene is TRBV2, the J gene TRBJ2-1; 11 nucleotides agree with TRBD2. CDR3 length: 13 residues. CDR1 SNHLY and CDR2 FYNNEI come from the germline V gene. Losses at the gene ends were 7 bases for V and 8 bases for J; bases not matched to a gene: 4. Full variable domain (outside the CDR3, taken from reference TRBV2 and TRBJ2-1): EPEVTQTPSHQVTQMGQEVILRCVPISNHLYFYWYRQILGQKVEFLVSFYNNEISEKSEIFDDQFSVERPDGSNFTLKIRSTKLEDSAMYFCASNPSGRYEQFFGPGTRLTVL.

CDR3 protein: CASTTPRTGGTLSSNQPQHF. CDR3 sequence (DNA): TGTGCCAGTACCACGCCTCGGACAGGGGGGACCCTTTCGAGCAATCAGCCCCAGCATTTT. The rearrangement uses TRBV19 and TRBJ1-5; 10 bases are a match to TRBD1. The V gene's germline CDR1 is LNHDA and CDR2 SQIVND (reference sequence). The CDR3 is 20 residues long. The trim removed 7 bases at V and 1 base at J, leaving 19 bases unmatched.